The clone carrying this TCR beta chain appeared a single time. Repertoires were generated with immunoSEQ multiplex PCR, while TCRdb's copy carries only in-frame clones and drops some. The sample includes some 350,000 clones, 85% to 90% of them seen just once. This sample is drawn from a study of blood T cell repertoires in COVID-19. There are 16 residues in the CDR3. Germline assignment: CDR1 SGHNT and CDR2 YENEEA. With 5 bases removed from V and 2 bases from J, the gap between germline ends came to 15 bases. The TCR comes from a woman in her forties or fifties with COVID-19, enrolled during active disease. The gene calls are TRBV11-3 and TRBJ2-2, with D possibly TRBD1 on 5 matching bases. Material for sequencing was peripheral blood. This CDR3 is CASSKRQKTNTGELFF. DNA for the CDR3: TGTGCCAGCAGCAAAAGACAGAAAACCAACACCGGGGAGCTGTTTTTT.